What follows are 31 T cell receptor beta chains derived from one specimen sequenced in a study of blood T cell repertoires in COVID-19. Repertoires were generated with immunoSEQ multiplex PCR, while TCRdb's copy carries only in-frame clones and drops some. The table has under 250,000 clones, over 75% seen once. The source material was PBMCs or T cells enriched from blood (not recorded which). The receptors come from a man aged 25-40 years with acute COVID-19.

The CDR3 spells CASSKFGPRYEQYF. The CDR3 nucleotides are TGTGCCAGCAGCAAATTTGGGCCGAGATACGAGCAGTACTTC. The chain has TRBV21-1 and TRBJ2-7; the table assigns TRBD1, which was not confirmed against the DNA. TRBV21-1 is shown as a pseudogene. The CDR3 runs 14 residues.

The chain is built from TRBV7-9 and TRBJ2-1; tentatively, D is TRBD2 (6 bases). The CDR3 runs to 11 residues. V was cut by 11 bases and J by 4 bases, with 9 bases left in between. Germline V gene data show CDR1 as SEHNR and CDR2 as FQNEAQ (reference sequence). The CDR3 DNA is TGTGCCGGGGGGTCGTACAATGAGCAGTTCTTC. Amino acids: CAGGSYNEQFF.

The CDR3: CASSLTGTQYF. The CDR3 DNA reads TGTGCCAGCAGTTTAACCGGTACGCAGTATTTT. This sequence joins TRBV12-3 or TRBV12-4 and TRBJ2-3; unclear D gene. The CDR3 runs 11 residues. Trimming cost V 2 bases and J 8 bases, with 5 bases left between them.

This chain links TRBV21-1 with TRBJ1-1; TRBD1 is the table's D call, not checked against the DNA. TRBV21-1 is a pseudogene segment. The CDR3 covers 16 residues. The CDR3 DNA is TGTGCCAGCAGCAAAGGGCCGGACAAGATGAACACTGAAGCTTTCTTT. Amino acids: CASSKGPDKMNTEAFF.

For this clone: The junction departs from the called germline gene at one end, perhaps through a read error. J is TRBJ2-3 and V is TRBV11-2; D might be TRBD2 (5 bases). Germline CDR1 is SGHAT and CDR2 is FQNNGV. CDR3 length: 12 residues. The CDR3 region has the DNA TGTGCCAGCAGCTTAGACCTCCAAACGAGGGTTTTT. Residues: CASSLDLQTRVF.

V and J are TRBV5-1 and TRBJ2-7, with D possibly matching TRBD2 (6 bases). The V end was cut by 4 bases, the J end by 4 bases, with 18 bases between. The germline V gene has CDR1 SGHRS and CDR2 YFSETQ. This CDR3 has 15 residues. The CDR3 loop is CASSPVGGIQYEQYF. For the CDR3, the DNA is TGCGCCAGCAGCCCGGTCGGCGGGATACAGTACGAGCAGTACTTC. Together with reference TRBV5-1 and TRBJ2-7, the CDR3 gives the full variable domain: KAGVTQTPRYLIKTRGQQVTLSCSPISGHRSVSWYQQTPGQGLQFLFEYFSETQRNKGNFPGRFSGRQFSNSRSEMNVSTLELGDSALYLCASSPVGGIQYEQYFGPGTRLTVT.

CDR3 region: CASSPGGAETQYF. The CDR3 DNA follows: TGTGCCAGCAGCCCAGGGGGCGCAGAGACCCAGTACTTC. V is TRBV11-3 and J is TRBJ2-5; 8 bases are a match to TRBD1. With 5 bases clipped from V and 4 bases from J, the junction kept 3 bases outside the gene matches. The CDR3 has 13 amino acids. Germline loops: CDR1 SGHNT, CDR2 YENEEA.

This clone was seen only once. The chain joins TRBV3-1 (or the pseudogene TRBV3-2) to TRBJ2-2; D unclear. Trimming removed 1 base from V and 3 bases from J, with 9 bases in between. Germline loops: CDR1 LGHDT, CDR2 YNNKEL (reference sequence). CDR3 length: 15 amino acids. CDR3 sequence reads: CASSQVSSDTGELFF. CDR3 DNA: TGTGCCAGCAGCCAAGTATCCAGTGACACCGGGGAGCTGTTTTTT.

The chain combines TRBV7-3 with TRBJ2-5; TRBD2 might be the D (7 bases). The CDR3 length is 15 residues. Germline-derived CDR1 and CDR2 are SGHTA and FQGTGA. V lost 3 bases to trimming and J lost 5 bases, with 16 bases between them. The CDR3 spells CASSFYGGPHETQYF. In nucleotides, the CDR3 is TGTGCCAGCAGCTTTTACGGGGGGCCCCATGAGACCCAGTACTTC. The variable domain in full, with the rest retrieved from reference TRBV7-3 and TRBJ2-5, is GAGVSQTPSNKVTEKGKYVELRCDPISGHTALYWYRQSLGQGPEFLIYFQGTGAADDSGLPNDRFFAVRPEGSVSTLKIQRTERGDSAVYLCASSFYGGPHETQYFGPGTRLLVL.

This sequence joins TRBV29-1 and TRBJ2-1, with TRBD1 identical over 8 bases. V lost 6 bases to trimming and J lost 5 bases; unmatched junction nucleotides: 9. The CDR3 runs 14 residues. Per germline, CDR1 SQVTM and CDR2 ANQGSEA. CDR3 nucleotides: TGCAGCGTGAGGGTACAGGGGGGTAACAATGAGCAGTTCTTC. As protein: CSVRVQGGNNEQFF.

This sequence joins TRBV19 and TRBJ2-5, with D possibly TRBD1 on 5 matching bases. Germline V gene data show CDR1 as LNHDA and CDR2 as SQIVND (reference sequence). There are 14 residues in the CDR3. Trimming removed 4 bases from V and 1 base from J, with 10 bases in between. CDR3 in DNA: TGTGCCAGTAGTAGCACAGGCCTCCAAGAGACCCAGTACTTC. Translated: CASSSTGLQETQYF.

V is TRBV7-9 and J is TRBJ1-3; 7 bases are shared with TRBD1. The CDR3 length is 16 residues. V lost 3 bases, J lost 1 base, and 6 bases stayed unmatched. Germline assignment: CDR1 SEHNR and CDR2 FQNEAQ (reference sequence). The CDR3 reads CASSLEGAVSGNTIYF. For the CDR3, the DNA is TGTGCCAGCAGCTTGGAGGGGGCAGTATCTGGAAACACCATATATTTT.

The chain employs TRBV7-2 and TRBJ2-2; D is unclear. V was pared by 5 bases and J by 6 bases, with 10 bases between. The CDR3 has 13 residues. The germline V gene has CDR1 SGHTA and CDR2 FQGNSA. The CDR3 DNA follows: TGTGCCAGCAGCCTCCGAGGATCCGGGGAGCTGTTTTTT. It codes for CASSLRGSGELFF.

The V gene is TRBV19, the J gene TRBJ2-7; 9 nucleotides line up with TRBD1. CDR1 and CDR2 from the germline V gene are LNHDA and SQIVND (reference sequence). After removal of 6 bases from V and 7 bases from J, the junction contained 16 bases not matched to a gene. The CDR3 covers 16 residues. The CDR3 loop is CASRLGPGQGDGEQYF. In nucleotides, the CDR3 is TGTGCCAGTAGACTGGGACCGGGACAGGGTGATGGTGAGCAGTACTTC.

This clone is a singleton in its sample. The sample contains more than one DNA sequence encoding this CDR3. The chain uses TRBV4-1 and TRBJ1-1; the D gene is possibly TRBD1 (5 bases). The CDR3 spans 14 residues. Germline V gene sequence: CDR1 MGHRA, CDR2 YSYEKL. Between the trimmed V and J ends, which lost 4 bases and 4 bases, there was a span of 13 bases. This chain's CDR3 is CASSPGRGGTEAFF. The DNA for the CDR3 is TGCGCCAGCAGCCCAGGAAGGGGAGGCACTGAAGCTTTCTTT.

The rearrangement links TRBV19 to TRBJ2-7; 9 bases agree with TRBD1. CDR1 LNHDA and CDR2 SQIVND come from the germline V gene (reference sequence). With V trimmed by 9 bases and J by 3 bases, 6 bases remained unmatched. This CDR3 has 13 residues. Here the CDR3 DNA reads TGTGCCAGCGGGCCGGGACAGGGCTACGAGCAGTACTTC. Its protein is CASGPGQGYEQYF.

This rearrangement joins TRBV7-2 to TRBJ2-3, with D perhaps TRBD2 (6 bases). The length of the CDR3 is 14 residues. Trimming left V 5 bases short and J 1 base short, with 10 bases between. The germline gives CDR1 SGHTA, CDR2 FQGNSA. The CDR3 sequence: CASSLWGGTDTQYF. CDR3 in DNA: TGTGCCAGCAGCCTCTGGGGGGGCACAGATACGCAGTATTTT. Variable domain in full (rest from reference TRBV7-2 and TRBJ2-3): GAGVSQSPSNKVTEKGKDVELRCDPISGHTALYWYRQSLGQGLEFLIYFQGNSAPDKSGLPSDRFSAERTGGSVSTLTIQRTQQEDSAVYLCASSLWGGTDTQYFGPGTRLTVL.

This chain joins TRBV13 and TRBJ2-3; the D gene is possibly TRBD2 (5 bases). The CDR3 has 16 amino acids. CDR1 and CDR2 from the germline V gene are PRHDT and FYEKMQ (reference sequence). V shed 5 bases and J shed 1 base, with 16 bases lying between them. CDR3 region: CASSGREIGGTDTQYF. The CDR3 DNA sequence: TGTGCCAGCAGCGGGCGAGAGATCGGGGGCACAGATACGCAGTATTTT.

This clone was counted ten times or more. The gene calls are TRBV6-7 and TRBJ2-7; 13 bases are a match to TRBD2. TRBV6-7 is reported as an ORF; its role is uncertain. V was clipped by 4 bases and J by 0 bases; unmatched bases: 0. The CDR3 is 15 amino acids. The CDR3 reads CASSWTSGSSYEQYF. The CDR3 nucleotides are TGTGCCAGCAGTTGGACTAGCGGGAGCTCCTACGAGCAGTACTTC.

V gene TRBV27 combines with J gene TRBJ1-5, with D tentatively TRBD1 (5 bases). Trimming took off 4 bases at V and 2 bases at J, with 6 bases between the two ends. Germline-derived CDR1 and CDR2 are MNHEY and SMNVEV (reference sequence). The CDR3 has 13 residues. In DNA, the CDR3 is TGTGCCAGCAGTTCGACAGGCAATCAGCCCCAGCATTTT. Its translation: CASSSTGNQPQHF.

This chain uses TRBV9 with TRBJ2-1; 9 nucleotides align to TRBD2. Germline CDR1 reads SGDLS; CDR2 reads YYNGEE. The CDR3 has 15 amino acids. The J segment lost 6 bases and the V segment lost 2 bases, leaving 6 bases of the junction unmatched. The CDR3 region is CASSVSGGSPNEQFF. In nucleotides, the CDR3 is TGTGCCAGCAGCGTTAGCGGGGGTTCCCCCAATGAGCAGTTCTTC. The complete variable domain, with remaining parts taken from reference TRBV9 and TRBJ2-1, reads DSGVTQTPKHLITATGQRVTLRCSPRSGDLSVYWYQQSLDQGLQFLIQYYNGEERAKGNILERFSAQQFPDLHSELNLSSLELGDSALYFCASSVSGGSPNEQFFGPGTRLTVL.

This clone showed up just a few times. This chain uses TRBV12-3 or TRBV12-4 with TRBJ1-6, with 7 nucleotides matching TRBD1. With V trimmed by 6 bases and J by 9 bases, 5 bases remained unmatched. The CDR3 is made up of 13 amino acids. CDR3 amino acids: CASSTGVTSPLHF. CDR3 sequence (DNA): TGTGCCAGCAGCACAGGGGTTACTTCACCCCTCCACTTT.

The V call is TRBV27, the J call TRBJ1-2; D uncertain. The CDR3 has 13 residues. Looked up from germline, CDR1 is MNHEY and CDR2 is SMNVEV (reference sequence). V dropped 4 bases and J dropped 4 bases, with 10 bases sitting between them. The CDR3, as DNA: TGTGCCAGCAGTTCCCTGGCAGGCTATGGCTACACCTTC. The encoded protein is CASSSLAGYGYTF.

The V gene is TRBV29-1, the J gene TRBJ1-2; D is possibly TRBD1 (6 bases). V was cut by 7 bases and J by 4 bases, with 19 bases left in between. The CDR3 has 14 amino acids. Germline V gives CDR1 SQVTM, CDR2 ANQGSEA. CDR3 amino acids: CSAGRDTNSYGYTF. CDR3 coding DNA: TGCAGCGCTGGCCGGGACACCAATAGCTATGGCTACACCTTC.

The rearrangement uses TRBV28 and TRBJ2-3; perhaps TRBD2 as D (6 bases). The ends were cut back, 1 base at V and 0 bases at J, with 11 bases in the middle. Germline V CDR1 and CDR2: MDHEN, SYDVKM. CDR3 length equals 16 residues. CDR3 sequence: CASSLLGGASTDTQYF. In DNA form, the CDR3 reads TGTGCCAGCAGTTTATTGGGGGGTGCTAGCACAGATACGCAGTATTTT.

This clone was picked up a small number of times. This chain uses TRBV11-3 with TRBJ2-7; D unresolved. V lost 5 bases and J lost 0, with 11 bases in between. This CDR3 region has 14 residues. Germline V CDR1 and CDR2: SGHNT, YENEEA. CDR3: CASSRSTTSYEQYF. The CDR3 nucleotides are TGTGCCAGCAGCAGGAGCACGACCTCCTACGAGCAGTACTTC. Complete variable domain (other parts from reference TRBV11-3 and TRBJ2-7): EAGVVQSPRYKIIEKKQPVAFWCNPISGHNTLYWYLQNLGQGPELLIRYENEEAVDDSQLPKDRFSAERLKGVDSTLKIQPAELGDSAVYLCASSRSTTSYEQYFGPGTRLTVT.

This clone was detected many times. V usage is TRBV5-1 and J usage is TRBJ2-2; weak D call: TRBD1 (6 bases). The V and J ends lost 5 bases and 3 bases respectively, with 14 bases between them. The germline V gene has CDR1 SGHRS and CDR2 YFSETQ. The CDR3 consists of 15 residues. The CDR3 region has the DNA TGCGCCAGCAGTCCTTACAGGGAACACACCGGGGAGCTGTTTTTT. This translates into CASSPYREHTGELFF.

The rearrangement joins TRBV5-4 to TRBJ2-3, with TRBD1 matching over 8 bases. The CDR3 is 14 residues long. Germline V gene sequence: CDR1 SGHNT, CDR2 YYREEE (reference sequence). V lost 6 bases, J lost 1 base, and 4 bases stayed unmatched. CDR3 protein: CASTPGQGTDTQYF. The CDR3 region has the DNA TGTGCCAGCACTCCGGGACAGGGCACAGATACGCAGTATTTT. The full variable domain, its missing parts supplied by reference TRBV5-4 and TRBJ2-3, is ETGVTQSPTHLIKTRGQQVTLRCSSQSGHNTVSWYQQALGQGPQFIFQYYREEENGRGNFPPRFSGLQFPNYSSELNVNALELDDSALYLCASTPGQGTDTQYFGPGTRLTVL.

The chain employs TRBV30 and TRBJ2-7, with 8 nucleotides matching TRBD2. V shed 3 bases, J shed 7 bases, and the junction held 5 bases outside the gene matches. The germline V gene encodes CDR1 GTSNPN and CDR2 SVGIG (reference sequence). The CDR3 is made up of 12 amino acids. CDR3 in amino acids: CAWSPGGEEQYF. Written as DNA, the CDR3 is TGTGCCTGGAGCCCGGGAGGGGAAGAGCAGTACTTC. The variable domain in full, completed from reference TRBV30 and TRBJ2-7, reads SQTIHQWPATLVQPVGSPLSLECTVEGTSNPNLYWYRQAAGRGLQLLFYSVGIGQISSEVPQNLSASRPQDRQFILSSKKLLLSDSGFYLCAWSPGGEEQYFGPGTRLTVT.

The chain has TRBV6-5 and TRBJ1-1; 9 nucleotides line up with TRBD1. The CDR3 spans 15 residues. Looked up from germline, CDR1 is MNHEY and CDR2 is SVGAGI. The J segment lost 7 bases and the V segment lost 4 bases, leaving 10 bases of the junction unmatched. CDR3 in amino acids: CASSSTGTGLNEAFF. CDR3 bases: TGTGCCAGCAGTTCGACCGGGACAGGGCTAAATGAAGCTTTCTTT.

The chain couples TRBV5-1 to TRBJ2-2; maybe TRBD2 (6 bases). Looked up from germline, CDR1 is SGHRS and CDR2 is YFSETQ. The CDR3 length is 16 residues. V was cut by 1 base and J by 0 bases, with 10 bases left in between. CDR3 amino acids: CASSLTGGANTGELFF. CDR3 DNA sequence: TGCGCCAGCAGCTTGACAGGCGGGGCGAACACCGGGGAGCTGTTTTTT.